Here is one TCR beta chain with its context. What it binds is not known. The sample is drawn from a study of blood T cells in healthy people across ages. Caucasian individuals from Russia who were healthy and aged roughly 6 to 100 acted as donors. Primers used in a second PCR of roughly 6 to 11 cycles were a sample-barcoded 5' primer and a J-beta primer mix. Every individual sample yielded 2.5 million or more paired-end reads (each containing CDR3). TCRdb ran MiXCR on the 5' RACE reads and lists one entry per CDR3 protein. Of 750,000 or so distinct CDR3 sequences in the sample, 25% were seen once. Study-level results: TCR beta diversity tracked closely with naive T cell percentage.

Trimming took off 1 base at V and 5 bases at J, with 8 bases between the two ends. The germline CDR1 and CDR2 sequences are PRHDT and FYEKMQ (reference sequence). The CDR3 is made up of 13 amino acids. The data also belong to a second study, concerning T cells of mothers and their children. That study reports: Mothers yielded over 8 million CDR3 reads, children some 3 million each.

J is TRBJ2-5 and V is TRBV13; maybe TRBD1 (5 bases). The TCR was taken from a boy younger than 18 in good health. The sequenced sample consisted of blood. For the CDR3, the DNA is TGTGCCAGCAGCTTAGATGCAGGGGAGACCCAGTACTTC. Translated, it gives CASSLDAGETQYF.